The present entry profiles one T cell receptor (beta chain) with its context. The sample comes from a study of T cell changes during pregnancy in multiple sclerosis. The CDR3 loop spans 16 amino acids. V gave up 4 bases and J gave up 9 bases; unmatched junction bases: 11. Looked up from germline, CDR1 is SGHDN and CDR2 is FVKESK. Some clones are missing from TCRdb's copy, which holds only in-frame ones; the method was immunoSEQ multiplex PCR. The sample consists of roughly 70,000 clones, approximately 91% of them appearing once. Sequenced here: peripheral blood, sampled before pregnancy. The TCR sequence derives from a female donor with multiple sclerosis, enrolled in a pregnancy study. This sequence joins TRBV14 and TRBJ2-1; 11 bases map to TRBD2. In DNA, the CDR3 is TGTGCCAGCAGCCCCTTAGCGGGGGGGCCTGGCGGTGAGCAGTTCTTC. As protein: CASSPLAGGPGGEQFF.